The 8 T cell receptor beta chains listed next were all sequenced from one sample in a study of liver allograft versus peripheral blood T cells. Study as a whole: Comparisons were made between T cell receptor repertoires found in transplanted livers and those circulating in recipients' peripheral blood.

Via MiXCR, TCRdb re-called the reads, giving one row per CDR3 protein. The top ten hold roughly 12% of the sample, which has approximately 15,000 distinct CDR3 sequences, more than 20% seen once. Every receptor here comes from a human patient who had a liver transplant. The T cells may come from the graft donor.

This clonotype was observed a few times. The chain combines TRBV5-6 with TRBJ2-5; 9 nucleotides line up with TRBD1. V trimming: 4 bases; J trimming: 5 bases; junction bases outside the gene matches: 15. Germline V gene sequence: CDR1 SGHDT, CDR2 YYEEEE. The CDR3 loop spans 17 amino acids. This CDR3 reads CASSPGRDRARVETQYF. The CDR3 region has the DNA TGTGCCAGCAGCCCCGGCCGGGACAGGGCGAGAGTGGAGACCCAGTACTTC. Looking up the rest from reference TRBV5-6 and TRBJ2-5 gives the full variable domain: DAGVTQSPTHLIKTRGQQVTLRCSPKSGHDTVSWYQQALGQGPQFIFQYYEEEERQRGNFPDRFSGHQFPNYSSELNVNALLLGDSALYLCASSPGRDRARVETQYFGPGTRLLVL.

This clonotype was detected only a few times. The chain recombines TRBV27 with TRBJ2-7; TRBD1 is a possible D gene (6 bases). This CDR3 region has 15 residues. Per the germline V gene, CDR1 is MNHEY and CDR2 is SMNVEV (reference sequence). Deletions cut 5 bases from V and 6 bases from J, with 20 bases between. The DNA for the CDR3 is TGTGCCAGCAGTCCCCAGGGGTACGAGTGGAGCGAGCAGTACTTC. Protein product: CASSPQGYEWSEQYF.

This clonotype turned up a few times. This chain joins TRBV28 and TRBJ1-3; tentative D call: TRBD1 (5 bases). Germline values: CDR1 MDHEN, CDR2 SYDVKM. CDR3 length: 16 residues. Trimming shortened V by 4 bases and J by 0 bases, and 13 bases separated the two germline ends. Written as DNA, the CDR3 is TGTGCCAGCAGTTCGCGCAGGGCGGCCTCTGGAAACACCATATATTTT. Its protein product is CASSSRRAASGNTIYF.

The chain joins TRBV14 to TRBJ2-1, with 7 bases aligning to TRBD2. This CDR3 spans 14 amino acids. V shed 5 bases, J shed 2 bases, and the junction held 3 bases outside the gene matches. CDR1 and CDR2 from the germline V gene are SGHDN and FVKESK. CDR3 loop: CASSWSGAYNEQFF. CDR3 bases: TGTGCCAGCAGCTGGAGCGGGGCCTACAATGAGCAGTTCTTC.

This chain joins TRBV9 and TRBJ2-7; D is undetermined. The CDR3 runs to 13 residues. Germline loops: CDR1 SGDLS, CDR2 YYNGEE. The V end lost 0 bases, the J end lost 7 bases, and 11 bases lay between the germline ends. Here the CDR3 reads CASSVGRSEEQYF. The CDR3 region has the DNA TGTGCCAGCAGCGTAGGTCGCTCGGAAGAGCAGTACTTC. Using reference TRBV9 and TRBJ2-7 for the parts outside the CDR3, the full variable domain is DSGVTQTPKHLITATGQRVTLRCSPRSGDLSVYWYQQSLDQGLQFLIQYYNGEERAKGNILERFSAQQFPDLHSELNLSSLELGDSALYFCASSVGRSEEQYFGPGTRLTVT.

The CDR3 DNA reads as TGTGCCAGCAGTTACGGTTATACTGGGGCCAACGTCCTGACTTTC. It encodes CASSYGYTGANVLTF. The rearrangement links TRBV6-2 or TRBV6-3 to TRBJ2-6, with D unclear. CDR3 length: 15 residues. V was clipped by 2 bases and J by 2 bases, with 7 bases between them. Germline V gives CDR1 MNHEY, CDR2 SVGEGT.

Within the sample, this clonotype is medium-sized. The chain has TRBV10-3 and TRBJ1-2; 10 bases align to TRBD1. The CDR3 contains 14 residues. V gave up 4 bases and J gave up 5 bases; unmatched junction bases: 4. Germline V gene lookup returns CDR1 ENHRY and CDR2 SYGVKD. CDR3 DNA: TGTGCCATCAGTGGATTGGACAGGGGGTATGGCTACACCTTC. This translates into CAISGLDRGYGYTF.

This clonotype was seen ten or more times. The J gene is TRBJ2-7, the V gene TRBV6-1; D not resolved. The V and J ends lost 7 bases and 2 bases respectively, with 9 bases between them. Germline-derived CDR1 and CDR2 are MNHNS and SASEGT. CDR3 size: 12 residues. The CDR3 DNA reads as TGTGCCAGCAACATCCCCCCCTACGAGCAGTACTTC. Protein sequence: CASNIPPYEQYF.